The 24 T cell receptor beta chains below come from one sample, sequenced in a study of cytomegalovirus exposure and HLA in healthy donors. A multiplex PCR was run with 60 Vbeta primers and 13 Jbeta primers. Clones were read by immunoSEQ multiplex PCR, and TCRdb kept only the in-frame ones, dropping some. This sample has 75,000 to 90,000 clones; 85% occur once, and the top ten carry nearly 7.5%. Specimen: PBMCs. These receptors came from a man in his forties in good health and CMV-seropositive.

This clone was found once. CDR3 amino acids: CASSEVYQPQHF. DNA of the CDR3: TGTGCCAGCAGTGAAGTATATCAGCCCCAGCATTTT. The genes are TRBV6-1 and TRBJ1-5; no clear D gene. V was clipped by 1 base and J by 5 bases, with 3 bases between them. The CDR3 has 12 residues. The germline CDR1 and CDR2 sequences are MNHNS and SASEGT.

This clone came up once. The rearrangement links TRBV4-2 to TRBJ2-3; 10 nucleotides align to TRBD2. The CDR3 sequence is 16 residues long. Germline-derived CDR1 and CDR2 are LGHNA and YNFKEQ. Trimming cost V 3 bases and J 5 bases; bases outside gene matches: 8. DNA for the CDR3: TGTGCCAGCAGCCACGAAACGGCTAGCGGGGGAGATACGCAGTATTTT. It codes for CASSHETASGGDTQYF.

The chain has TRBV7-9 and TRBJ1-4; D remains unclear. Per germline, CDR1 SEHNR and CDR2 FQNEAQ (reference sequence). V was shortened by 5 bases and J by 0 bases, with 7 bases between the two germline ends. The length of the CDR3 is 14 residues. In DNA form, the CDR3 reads TGTGCCAGCAGCGCCAGGTCAACTAATGAAAAACTGTTTTTT. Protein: CASSARSTNEKLFF.

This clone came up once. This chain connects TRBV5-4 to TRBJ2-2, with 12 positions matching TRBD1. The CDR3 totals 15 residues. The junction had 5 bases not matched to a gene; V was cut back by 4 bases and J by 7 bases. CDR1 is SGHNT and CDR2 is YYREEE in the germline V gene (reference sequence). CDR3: CASSGGTGGFGELFF. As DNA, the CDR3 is TGTGCCAGCAGCGGAGGGACAGGGGGCTTCGGGGAGCTGTTTTTT. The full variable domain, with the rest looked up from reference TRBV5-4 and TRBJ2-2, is ETGVTQSPTHLIKTRGQQVTLRCSSQSGHNTVSWYQQALGQGPQFIFQYYREEENGRGNFPPRFSGLQFPNYSSELNVNALELDDSALYLCASSGGTGGFGELFFGEGSRLTVL.

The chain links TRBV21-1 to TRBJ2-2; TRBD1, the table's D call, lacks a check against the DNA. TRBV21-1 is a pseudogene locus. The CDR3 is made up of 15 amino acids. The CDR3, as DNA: TGTGCCAGCAGTCCCAACAGGGATGGGACCGGGGAGCTGTTTTTT. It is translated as CASSPNRDGTGELFF.

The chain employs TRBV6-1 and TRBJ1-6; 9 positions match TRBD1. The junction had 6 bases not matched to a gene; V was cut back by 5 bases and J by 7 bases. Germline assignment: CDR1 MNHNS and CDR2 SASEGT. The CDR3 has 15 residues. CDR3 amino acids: CASSPWTGENSPLHF. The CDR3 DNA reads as TGTGCCAGCAGTCCCTGGACAGGGGAAAATTCACCCCTCCACTTT.

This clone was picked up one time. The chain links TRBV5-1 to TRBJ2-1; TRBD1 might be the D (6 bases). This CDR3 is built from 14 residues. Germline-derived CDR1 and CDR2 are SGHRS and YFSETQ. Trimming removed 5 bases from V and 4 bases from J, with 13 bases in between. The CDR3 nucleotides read TGCGCCAGCAGTTTCGGACAGACTTACAATGAGCAGTTCTTC. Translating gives CASSFGQTYNEQFF.

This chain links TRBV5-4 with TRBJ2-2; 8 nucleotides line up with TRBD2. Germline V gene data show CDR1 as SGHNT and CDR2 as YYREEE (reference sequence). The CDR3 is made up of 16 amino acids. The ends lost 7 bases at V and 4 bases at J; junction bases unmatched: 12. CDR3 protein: CASHVRRGGSTGELFF. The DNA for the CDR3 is TGTGCCAGCCACGTCCGCCGGGGGGGCAGCACCGGGGAGCTGTTTTTT.

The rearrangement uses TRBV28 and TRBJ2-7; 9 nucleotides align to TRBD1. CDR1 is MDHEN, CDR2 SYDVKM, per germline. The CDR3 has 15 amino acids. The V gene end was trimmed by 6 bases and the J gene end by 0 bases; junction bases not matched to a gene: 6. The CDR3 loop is CASRTPGQGSYEQYF. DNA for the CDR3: TGTGCCAGCAGGACCCCGGGACAGGGCTCCTACGAGCAGTACTTC.

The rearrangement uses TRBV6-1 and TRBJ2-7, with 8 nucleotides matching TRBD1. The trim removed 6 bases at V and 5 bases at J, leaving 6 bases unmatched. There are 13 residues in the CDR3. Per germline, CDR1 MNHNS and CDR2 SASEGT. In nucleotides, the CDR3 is TGTGCCAGCAGGAGGACAGGGCCCCACGAGCAGTACTTC. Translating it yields CASRRTGPHEQYF.

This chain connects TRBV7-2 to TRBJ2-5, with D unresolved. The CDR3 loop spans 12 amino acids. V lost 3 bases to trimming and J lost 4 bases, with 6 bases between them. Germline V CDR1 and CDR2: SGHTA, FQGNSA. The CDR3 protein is CASSFRVETQYF. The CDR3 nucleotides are TGTGCCAGCAGCTTTCGGGTAGAGACCCAGTACTTC.

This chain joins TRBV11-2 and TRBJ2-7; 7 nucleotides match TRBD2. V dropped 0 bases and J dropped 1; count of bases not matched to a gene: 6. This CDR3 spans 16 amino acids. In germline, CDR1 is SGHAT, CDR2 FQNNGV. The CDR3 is CASSLEGSGFSYEQYF. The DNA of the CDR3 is TGTGCCAGCAGCTTAGAGGGTAGCGGGTTTTCCTACGAGCAGTACTTC.

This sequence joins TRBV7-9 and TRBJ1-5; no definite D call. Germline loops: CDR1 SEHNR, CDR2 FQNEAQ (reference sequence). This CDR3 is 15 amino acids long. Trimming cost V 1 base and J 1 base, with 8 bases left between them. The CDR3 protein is CASSLGPGSNQPQHF. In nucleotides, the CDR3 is TGTGCCAGCAGCTTAGGTCCGGGGAGCAATCAGCCCCAGCATTTT.

DNA of the CDR3: TGTGCCAGCAGCTTCCCAGGGGTAGAAGACTCCGCGCTAACCTACGAGCAGTACTTC. Residues: CASSFPGVEDSALTYEQYF. The genes are TRBV5-8 and TRBJ2-7; maybe TRBD1 (6 bases). Looked up from germline, CDR1 is SGHTS and CDR2 is YDEGEE. V was cut by 2 bases and J by 2 bases, with 26 bases left in between. The CDR3 consists of 19 residues.

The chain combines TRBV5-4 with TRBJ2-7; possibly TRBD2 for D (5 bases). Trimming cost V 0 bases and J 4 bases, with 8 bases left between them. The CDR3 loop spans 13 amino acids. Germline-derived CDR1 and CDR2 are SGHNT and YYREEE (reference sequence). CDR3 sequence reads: CASSLGRRYEQYF. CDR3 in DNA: TGTGCCAGCAGCTTGGGAAGGAGGTACGAGCAGTACTTC.

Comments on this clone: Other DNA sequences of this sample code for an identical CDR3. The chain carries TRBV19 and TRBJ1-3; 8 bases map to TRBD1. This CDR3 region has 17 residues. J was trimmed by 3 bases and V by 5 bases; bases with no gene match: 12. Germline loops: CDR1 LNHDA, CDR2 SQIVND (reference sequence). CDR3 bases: TGTGCCAGTAGTCCGAGAGGTCAGGGGGCTGATGGAAACACCATATATTTT. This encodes CASSPRGQGADGNTIYF.

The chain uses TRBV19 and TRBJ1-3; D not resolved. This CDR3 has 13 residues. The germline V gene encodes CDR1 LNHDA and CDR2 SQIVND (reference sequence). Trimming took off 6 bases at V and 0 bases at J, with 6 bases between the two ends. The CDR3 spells CASRTSSGNTIYF. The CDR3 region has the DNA TGTGCCAGTAGGACTTCCTCTGGAAACACCATATATTTT.

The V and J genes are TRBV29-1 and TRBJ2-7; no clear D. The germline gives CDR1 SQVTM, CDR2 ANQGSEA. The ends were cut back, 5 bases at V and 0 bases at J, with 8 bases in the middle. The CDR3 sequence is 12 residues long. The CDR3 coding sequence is TGCAGCGTTTCACTCCTCTCCTACGAGCAGTACTTC. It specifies CSVSLLSYEQYF.

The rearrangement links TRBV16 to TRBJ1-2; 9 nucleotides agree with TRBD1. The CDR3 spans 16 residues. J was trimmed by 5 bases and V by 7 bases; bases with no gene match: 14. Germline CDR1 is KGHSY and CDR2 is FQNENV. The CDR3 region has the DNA TGTGCCAGCAAATCGACCCGGGACAGGGAGCCGTATGGCTACACCTTC. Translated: CASKSTRDREPYGYTF.

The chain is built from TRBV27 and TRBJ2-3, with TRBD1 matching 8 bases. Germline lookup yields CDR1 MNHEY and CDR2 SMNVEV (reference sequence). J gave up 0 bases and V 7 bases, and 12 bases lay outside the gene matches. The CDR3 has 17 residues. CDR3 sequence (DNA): TGTGCCAGCAAGCAGGGGGCGGCTAGGGAAAGCACAGATACGCAGTATTTT. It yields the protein CASKQGAARESTDTQYF.

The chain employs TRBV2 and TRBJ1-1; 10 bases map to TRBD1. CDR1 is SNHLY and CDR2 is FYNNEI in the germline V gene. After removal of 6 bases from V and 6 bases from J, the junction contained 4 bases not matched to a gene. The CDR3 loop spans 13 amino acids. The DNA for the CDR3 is TGTGCCAGCAGCGGGACAGGGGTTGCTGAAGCTTTCTTT. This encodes CASSGTGVAEAFF.

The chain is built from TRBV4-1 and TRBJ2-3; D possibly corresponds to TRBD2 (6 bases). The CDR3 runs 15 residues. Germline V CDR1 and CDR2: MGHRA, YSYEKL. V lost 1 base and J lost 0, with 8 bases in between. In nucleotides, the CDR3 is TGCGCCAGCAGCCAAGGACTAGGAAGCACAGATACGCAGTATTTT. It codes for CASSQGLGSTDTQYF.

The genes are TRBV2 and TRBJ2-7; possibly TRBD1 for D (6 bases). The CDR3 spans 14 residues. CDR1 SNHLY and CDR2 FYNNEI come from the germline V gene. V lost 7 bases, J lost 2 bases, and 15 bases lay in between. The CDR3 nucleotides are TGTGCCAGCACGCTCCTACAGGGAACCTACGAGCAGTACTTC. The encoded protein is CASTLLQGTYEQYF.

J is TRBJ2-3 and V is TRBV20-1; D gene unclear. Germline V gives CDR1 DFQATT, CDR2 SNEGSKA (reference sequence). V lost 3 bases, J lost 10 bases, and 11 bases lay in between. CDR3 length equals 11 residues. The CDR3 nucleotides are TGCAGTGCTAGTTTAAATGGAGCGCAGTATTTT. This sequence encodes CSASLNGAQYF.